The 26 T cell receptor beta chains presented below share a single source sample, sequenced in a study of cytomegalovirus exposure and HLA in healthy donors. The PCR was carried out with 60 Vbeta primers and 13 Jbeta primers. Profiling relied on immunoSEQ multiplex PCR, and the TCRdb table lists in-frame clones only, not all of them. The sample has under 250,000 clones; 76% are singletons. The sequencing input was PBMCs. Receptors were obtained from a man in his late teens or twenties in good health and CMV-seronegative.

This clone appeared a single time. The rearrangement links TRBV9 to TRBJ2-2; D remains ambiguous. Per the germline V gene, CDR1 is SGDLS and CDR2 is YYNGEE. Trimming pared 6 bases from V and 6 bases from J, leaving 15 bases between. This CDR3 spans 14 amino acids. DNA of the CDR3: TGTGCCAGCACCGGCGACAATTCAGCCGGGGAGCTGTTTTTT. This translates into CASTGDNSAGELFF.

The V and J genes are TRBV4-1 and TRBJ2-5; TRBD2 is a possible D gene (7 bases). Per the germline V gene, CDR1 is MGHRA and CDR2 is YSYEKL. Trimming took 0 bases from V and 5 from J, leaving 16 bases between them. This CDR3 has 16 amino acids. The CDR3: CASSQDQAEGGETQYF. CDR3 coding DNA: TGCGCCAGCAGCCAAGATCAAGCGGAGGGGGGGGAGACCCAGTACTTC.

This clone was detected once. The rearrangement joins TRBV9 to TRBJ2-6; perhaps TRBD2 as D (5 bases). CDR1 SGDLS and CDR2 YYNGEE come from the germline V gene. V lost 0 bases to trimming and J lost 3 bases, with 7 bases between them. CDR3 length: 15 residues. The CDR3: CASSVGGFGANVLTF. In DNA form, the CDR3 reads TGTGCCAGCAGCGTAGGAGGGTTTGGGGCCAACGTCCTGACTTTC.

The J gene is TRBJ2-7, the V gene TRBV30; a weak D match, TRBD2 (5 bases). Deletions cut 8 bases from V and 3 bases from J, with 11 bases between. CDR3 size: 11 residues. Germline V CDR1 and CDR2: GTSNPN, SVGIG (reference sequence). The CDR3 sequence is CARGSDYEQYF. CDR3 DNA: TGTGCCCGGGGATCGGACTACGAGCAGTACTTC.

The J gene is TRBJ1-2, the V gene TRBV28; 9 bases align to TRBD1. Germline loops: CDR1 MDHEN, CDR2 SYDVKM. The J segment lost 1 base and the V segment lost 4 bases, leaving 10 bases of the junction unmatched. The CDR3 has 17 amino acids. The CDR3: CASSYLGQGTLNYGYTF. DNA for the CDR3: TGTGCCAGCAGTTACCTGGGACAGGGAACGCTTAACTATGGCTACACCTTC.

This clone was counted a single time. The V call is TRBV7-6, the J call TRBJ2-5; TRBD1 might be the D (6 bases). This CDR3 comprises 14 residues. Germline V lookup: CDR1 SGHVS, CDR2 FNYEAQ. Deletions cut 5 bases from V and 0 bases from J, with 10 bases between. This chain's CDR3 is CASSAGTNQETQYF. The CDR3 DNA sequence: TGTGCCAGCAGCGCCGGGACAAACCAAGAGACCCAGTACTTC.

The J gene is TRBJ1-2, the V gene TRBV30; possible D gene TRBD1, 6 bases. V was pared by 1 base and J by 6 bases, with 12 bases between. Looked up from germline, CDR1 is GTSNPN and CDR2 is SVGIG (reference sequence). The CDR3 is 13 amino acids. CDR3 residues: CAWSATGGDGYTF. Here the CDR3 DNA reads TGTGCCTGGAGTGCGACAGGAGGTGATGGCTACACCTTC. Full variable domain (missing parts from reference TRBV30 and TRBJ1-2): SQTIHQWPATLVQPVGSPLSLECTVEGTSNPNLYWYRQAAGRGLQLLFYSVGIGQISSEVPQNLSASRPQDRQFILSSKKLLLSDSGFYLCAWSATGGDGYTFGSGTRLTVV.

This clone was observed once. V gene TRBV11-2 combines with J gene TRBJ2-7, with 8 bases lining up with TRBD1. V trimming: 5 bases; J trimming: 0 bases; junction bases outside the gene matches: 9. The CDR3 contains 16 residues. The germline gives CDR1 SGHAT, CDR2 FQNNGV. The CDR3 sequence is CASSPRTGRLSYEQYF. The CDR3 coding sequence is TGTGCCAGCAGCCCGCGGACAGGGCGACTCTCCTACGAGCAGTACTTC.

J is TRBJ2-7 and V is TRBV27, with 7 positions matching TRBD1. With V trimmed by 10 bases and J by 3 bases, 18 bases remained unmatched. This CDR3 is 16 amino acids long. Germline CDR1 reads MNHEY; CDR2 reads SMNVEV (reference sequence). Here the CDR3 reads CATIRKGASPVYEQYF. The CDR3 DNA sequence: TGTGCCACCATCCGTAAGGGGGCTAGCCCCGTCTACGAGCAGTACTTC.

This chain uses TRBV7-2 with TRBJ2-3, with a weak D call TRBD2 (6 bases). The CDR3 totals 14 residues. CDR1 is SGHTA, CDR2 FQGNSA, per germline. V lost 5 bases to trimming and J lost 4 bases, with 13 bases between them. CDR3 nucleotide sequence: TGTGCCAGCAGCCCCTCAGGAGGGGCAGATACGCAGTATTTT. Translation gives CASSPSGGADTQYF. The full variable domain, completed using reference TRBV7-2 and TRBJ2-3, is GAGVSQSPSNKVTEKGKDVELRCDPISGHTALYWYRQSLGQGLEFLIYFQGNSAPDKSGLPSDRFSAERTGGSVSTLTIQRTQQEDSAVYLCASSPSGGADTQYFGPGTRLTVL.

V and J are TRBV10-1 and TRBJ1-2; 7 bases map to TRBD1. V shed 5 bases, J shed 10 bases, and the junction held 13 bases outside the gene matches. CDR1 and CDR2 from the germline V gene are WNHNN and SYGVQD (reference sequence). This CDR3 is 14 amino acids long. CDR3 coding DNA: TGCGCCAGCAGTAAAAACAGGGGTTCCTCCGTCTACACCTTC. Protein sequence: CASSKNRGSSVYTF.

The gene calls are TRBV30 and TRBJ2-3; D possibly corresponds to TRBD2 (6 bases). The CDR3 is made up of 13 amino acids. V shed 3 bases and J shed 6 bases, with 13 bases lying between them. CDR1 GTSNPN and CDR2 SVGIG come from the germline V gene (reference sequence). CDR3 bases: TGTGCCTGGAGCGGGAGCGTGGCCGATACGCAGTATTTT. Its protein is CAWSGSVADTQYF.

The rearrangement uses TRBV2 and TRBJ2-1; the match to TRBD2 covers 16 bases. Germline CDR1 reads SNHLY; CDR2 reads FYNNEI. The CDR3 runs 18 residues. The V segment lost 6 bases and the J segment 3 bases; nucleotides outside the gene matches: 8. The CDR3 spells CASRAGTSGRAFYNEQFF. CDR3 coding DNA: TGTGCCAGCAGGGCCGGGACTAGCGGGAGGGCCTTCTACAATGAGCAGTTCTTC.

On this clone itself: In the same sample, other DNA sequences code for this CDR3. J is TRBJ1-1 and V is TRBV19; no reliable D call. The CDR3 extends over 13 amino acids. The V end was cut by 3 bases, the J end by 0 bases, with 5 bases between. Per germline, CDR1 LNHDA and CDR2 SQIVND (reference sequence). The CDR3 region has the DNA TGTGCCAGTAGTATCTCAGTGAACACTGAAGCTTTCTTT. Amino acids: CASSISVNTEAFF.

Note on this clone: The same CDR3 arises from other DNA sequences in this sample as well. J is TRBJ1-1 and V is TRBV25-1; D ambiguous. This CDR3 is built from 13 residues. Germline values: CDR1 MGHDK, CDR2 SYGVNS. Deletions cut 2 bases from V and 4 bases from J, with 8 bases between. DNA of the CDR3: TGTGCCAGCAGTGAAGGAGGGAGCACTGAAGCTTTCTTT. It specifies CASSEGGSTEAFF.

This clone was recorded once. The chain couples TRBV29-1 to TRBJ1-1, with 8 bases aligning to TRBD1. V gave up 3 bases and J gave up 6 bases; unmatched junction bases: 6. CDR1 and CDR2 (germline): SQVTM, ANQGSEA. CDR3 length: 13 amino acids. CDR3 nucleotides: TGCAGCGTTGAGGGACAGGAGGGCGCTGAAGCTTTCTTT. This gives the protein CSVEGQEGAEAFF. Together with reference TRBV29-1 and TRBJ1-1, the CDR3 gives the full variable domain: SAVISQKPSRDICQRGTSLTIQCQVDSQVTMMFWYRQQPGQSLTLIATANQGSEATYESGFVIDKFPISRPNLTFSTLTVSNMSPEDSSIYLCSVEGQEGAEAFFGQGTRLTVV.

The chain recombines TRBV5-1 with TRBJ1-5, with 7 bases aligning to TRBD1. The junction had 4 bases not matched to a gene; V was cut back by 0 bases and J by 4 bases. Germline V gene lookup returns CDR1 SGHRS and CDR2 YFSETQ. The CDR3 spans 15 residues. In nucleotides, the CDR3 is TGCGCCAGCAGCTTGGAAGGGGGCGAGAATCAGCCCCAGCATTTT. This translates into CASSLEGGENQPQHF.

The chain links TRBV28 to TRBJ1-2; D call uncertain. Between the trimmed V and J ends, which lost 6 bases and 0 bases, there was a span of 8 bases. Looked up from germline, CDR1 is MDHEN and CDR2 is SYDVKM. The CDR3 contains 13 residues. The chain's CDR3 is CASSPGANYGYTF. The CDR3 coding sequence is TGTGCCAGCAGCCCAGGCGCTAACTATGGCTACACCTTC.

The rearrangement links TRBV5-1 to TRBJ1-2; 10 bases are a match to TRBD1. CDR3 size: 13 residues. Looked up from germline, CDR1 is SGHRS and CDR2 is YFSETQ. Unmatched junction bases numbered 3, after V lost 4 bases and J lost 6 bases. CDR3 amino acids: CASSVGTGDGYTF. As DNA, the CDR3 is TGCGCCAGCAGCGTTGGGACAGGGGATGGCTACACCTTC.

The chain couples TRBV7-8 to TRBJ2-3, with D possibly being TRBD1 (5 bases). CDR1 SGHVS and CDR2 FQNEAQ come from the germline V gene. The CDR3 has 16 amino acids. Trimming removed 5 bases at V and 0 bases at J, with 15 bases between. CDR3 sequence (DNA): TGTGCCAGCAGCCCTTGGACAACTCCTAGCACAGATACGCAGTATTTT. This gives the protein CASSPWTTPSTDTQYF.

V gene TRBV9 combines with J gene TRBJ2-3, with TRBD2 identical over 9 bases. Losses at the gene ends were 4 bases for V and 3 bases for J; bases not matched to a gene: 12. CDR1 and CDR2 from the germline V gene are SGDLS and YYNGEE. The CDR3 loop spans 17 amino acids. The CDR3 loop reads CASSPRRSSGGTDTQYF. CDR3 nucleotide sequence: TGTGCCAGCAGCCCGCGCAGATCGAGCGGGGGGACAGATACGCAGTATTTT. Filled out from reference TRBV9 and TRBJ2-3, the complete variable domain reads DSGVTQTPKHLITATGQRVTLRCSPRSGDLSVYWYQQSLDQGLQFLIQYYNGEERAKGNILERFSAQQFPDLHSELNLSSLELGDSALYFCASSPRRSSGGTDTQYFGPGTRLTVL.

This chain uses TRBV20-1 with TRBJ2-1, with TRBD2 identical over 8 bases. The V and J ends lost 0 bases and 14 bases, in that order; junction bases with no gene match: 3. This CDR3 contains 11 residues. Germline-derived CDR1 and CDR2 are DFQATT and SNEGSKA (reference sequence). In DNA, the CDR3 is TGCAGTGCTAGAGACGGGGGGGATGAGTTCTTC. Protein product: CSARDGGDEFF.

This chain connects TRBV7-3 to TRBJ1-4; D possibly corresponds to TRBD1 (5 bases). Germline lookup yields CDR1 SGHTA and CDR2 FQGTGA. V was clipped by 5 bases and J by 8 bases, with 21 bases between them. CDR3 length equals 16 residues. CDR3 residues: CASSPNKTETAEKLFF. The CDR3 coding sequence is TGTGCCAGCAGCCCGAACAAGACAGAGACGGCGGAAAAACTGTTTTTT.

V and J are TRBV6-5 and TRBJ2-6; D is uncertain. Germline CDR1 MNHEY, CDR2 SVGAGI. Trimming took off 5 bases at V and 1 base at J, with 9 bases between the two ends. This CDR3 spans 15 amino acids. This chain's CDR3 is CASSRLASGANVLTF. For the CDR3, the DNA is TGTGCCAGCAGTCGCCTGGCTTCTGGGGCCAACGTCCTGACTTTC.

On this clone itself: Other DNA variants within this sample encode the same CDR3. V gene TRBV30 combines with J gene TRBJ2-7, with 10 bases aligning to TRBD1. In germline, CDR1 is GTSNPN, CDR2 SVGIG (reference sequence). V lost 2 bases to trimming and J lost 3 bases; unmatched junction nucleotides: 4. CDR3 length: 14 residues. This CDR3 is CAWSPGTGDYEQYF. The CDR3, as DNA: TGTGCCTGGAGTCCCGGGACAGGGGACTACGAGCAGTACTTC.

V gene TRBV18 combines with J gene TRBJ2-1, with TRBD2 identical over 7 bases. The CDR3 sequence is 16 residues long. J was trimmed by 3 bases and V by 3 bases; bases with no gene match: 8. Germline-derived CDR1 and CDR2 are KGHSH and LQKENI. This CDR3 reads CASSPGGSLVYNEQFF. In DNA form, the CDR3 reads TGTGCCAGCTCACCGGGAGGGTCACTGGTCTACAATGAGCAGTTCTTC.